This section outlines one TCR beta chain sequence together with its context. This sample is part of a study of blood T cell repertoires in COVID-19. At the level of the study: Acute-phase and convalescent COVID-19 samples originated in the United States, Italy and Spain. The cDNA or gDNA used as material had been derived from T cells, B-cell-depleted T cells, or PBMCs.

In the original processing: Nucleated cell number was recorded as an estimate derived from reference gene primer amplification. Produced via immunoSEQ multiplex PCR; TCRdb's table is partial and in-frame only. V and J calls and clone size are as listed in that table; D and trimming were resolved from the DNA. Among tens of thousands of clones, 70% to 85% were seen once, and the ten largest hold approximately 4%. Germline-derived CDR1 and CDR2 are SGHTA and FQGNSA. V shed 4 bases, J shed 2 bases, and the junction held 7 bases outside the gene matches. There are 17 residues in the CDR3. The clonotype was recovered from a woman between 50 and 59 years old with acute or convalescent COVID-19. The J gene is TRBJ1-3, the V gene TRBV7-2; 11 bases match TRBD1. The sequencing input was peripheral blood. The CDR3 bases are TGTGCCAGCAGCTCCAGGACAGGGGGCTTCACTGGAAACACCATATATTTT. Translation: CASSSRTGGFTGNTIYF.